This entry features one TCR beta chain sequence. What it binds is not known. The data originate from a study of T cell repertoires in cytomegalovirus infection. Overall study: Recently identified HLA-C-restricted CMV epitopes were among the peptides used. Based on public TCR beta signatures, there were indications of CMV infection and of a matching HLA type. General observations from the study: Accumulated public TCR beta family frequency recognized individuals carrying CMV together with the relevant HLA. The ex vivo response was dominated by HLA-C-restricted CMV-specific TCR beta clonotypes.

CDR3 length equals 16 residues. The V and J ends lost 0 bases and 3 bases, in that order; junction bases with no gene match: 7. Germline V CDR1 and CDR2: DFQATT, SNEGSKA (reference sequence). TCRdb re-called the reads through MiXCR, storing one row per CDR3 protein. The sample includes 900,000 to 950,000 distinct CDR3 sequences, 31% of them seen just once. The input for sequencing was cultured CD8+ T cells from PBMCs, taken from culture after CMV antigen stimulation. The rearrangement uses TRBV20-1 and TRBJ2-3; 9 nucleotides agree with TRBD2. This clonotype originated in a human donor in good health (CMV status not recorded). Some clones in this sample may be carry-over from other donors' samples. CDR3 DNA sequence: TGCAGTGCTAGAGATCTTCTAGCGGGGACAACAGATACGCAGTATTTT. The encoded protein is CSARDLLAGTTDTQYF.